Each of the 25 T cell receptor beta chains below was sequenced from the same sample in a study of shared clonotypes between healthy human individuals. The assay was immunoSEQ multiplex PCR, and TCRdb's table has in-frame clones only and misses some. The table records under 2.5 million clones, around 92% of them present only once. Sequencing used naive CD4+ T cells from PBMCs. Sample subset: CD45RA+ positively selected. The receptors were sampled from a man aged 18 to 35 in good health. Some clones in this sample may be carry-over from other donors' samples.

The gene calls are TRBV4-2 and TRBJ1-2, with D perhaps TRBD1 (6 bases). This CDR3 spans 13 amino acids. Germline V gene data show CDR1 as LGHNA and CDR2 as YNFKEQ. Trimming pared 1 base from V and 8 bases from J, leaving 11 bases between. The CDR3 spells CASSQGYRVGYTF. In DNA form, the CDR3 reads TGTGCCAGCAGCCAAGGTTACAGGGTCGGCTACACCTTC.

Written as DNA, the CDR3 is TGTGCCAGTAGTATAGACGGTTATAAGAGCTCCTACGAGCAGTACTTC. The encoded protein is CASSIDGYKSSYEQYF. The rearrangement uses TRBV19 and TRBJ2-7, with D hard to call. Trimming removed 0 bases from V and 0 bases from J, with 12 bases in between. The CDR3 has 16 residues. CDR1 is LNHDA, CDR2 SQIVND, per germline (reference sequence).

The count of this clone is one. The chain couples TRBV19 to TRBJ2-7; possibly TRBD2 for D (6 bases). Per the germline V gene, CDR1 is LNHDA and CDR2 is SQIVND (reference sequence). V lost 5 bases to trimming and J lost 12 bases, with 23 bases between them. The CDR3 length is 14 residues. This CDR3 is CASSPNPGTDPWYF. The CDR3 DNA reads TGTGCCAGTAGTCCCAATCCCGGGACTGACCCTTGGTACTTC.

The rearrangement uses TRBV5-1 and TRBJ2-1, with TRBD2 as a possible D gene (6 bases). Deletions cut 4 bases from V and 0 bases from J, with 14 bases between. Germline V gene data show CDR1 as SGHRS and CDR2 as YFSETQ. The CDR3 runs 16 residues. The CDR3 nucleotides are TGCGCCAGCAGCACTGGACTAATAATCTCCTACAATGAGCAGTTCTTC. It specifies CASSTGLIISYNEQFF.

The table lists this clone with a count of one. V is TRBV5-1 and J is TRBJ2-2; a weak D match, TRBD2 (6 bases). The length of the CDR3 is 16 residues. V lost 6 bases and J lost 0, with 15 bases in between. Per germline, CDR1 SGHRS and CDR2 YFSETQ. The CDR3: CASNPGGGTNTGELFF. In nucleotides, the CDR3 is TGCGCCAGCAACCCCGGAGGCGGGACGAACACCGGGGAGCTGTTTTTT.

V and J are TRBV7-2 and TRBJ2-2, with D perhaps matching TRBD2 (5 bases). Germline V CDR1 and CDR2: SGHTA, FQGNSA. There are 17 residues in the CDR3. Trimming removed 1 base at V and 6 bases at J, with 18 bases between. The CDR3, as DNA: TGTGCCAGCAGCTTAGAAGGCTTGGCCGGGAAGGCCGGGGAGCTGTTTTTT. This translates into CASSLEGLAGKAGELFF.

The V and J genes are TRBV27 and TRBJ2-2; 7 bases are a match to TRBD1. Germline CDR1 MNHEY, CDR2 SMNVEV (reference sequence). The CDR3 is 15 residues long. The trim removed 5 bases at V and 2 bases at J, leaving 5 bases unmatched. Written as DNA, the CDR3 is TGTGCCAGCAGTAAAAGGACAGGCAACACCGGGGAGCTGTTTTTT. It codes for CASSKRTGNTGELFF.

In DNA form, the CDR3 reads TGTGCCAGCAGCGAATCGGGGGCATCCTACAATGAGCAGTTCTTC. This translates into CASSESGASYNEQFF. The gene calls are TRBV9 and TRBJ2-1; D is tentatively TRBD1 or TRBD2 (6 bases each). Trimming pared 3 bases from V and 1 base from J, leaving 11 bases between. The CDR3 is 15 amino acids. Germline V lookup: CDR1 SGDLS, CDR2 YYNGEE.

In the case of this clone: Other DNA sequences in the same sample also yield this CDR3. The chain is built from TRBV5-1 and TRBJ2-5, with 11 bases lining up with TRBD1. V shed 0 bases, J shed 2 bases, and the junction held 3 bases outside the gene matches. There are 16 residues in the CDR3. The germline gives CDR1 SGHRS, CDR2 YFSETQ. The CDR3 region has the DNA TGCGCCAGCAGCTTGGCCGGGACAGGGGGGCAAGAGACCCAGTACTTC. Translation gives CASSLAGTGGQETQYF.

The genes are TRBV7-3 and TRBJ1-1; TRBD1 is a possible D gene (6 bases). V was shortened by 5 bases and J by 3 bases, with 19 bases between the two germline ends. The CDR3 totals 16 residues. Germline loops: CDR1 SGHTA, CDR2 FQGTGA. CDR3 sequence (DNA): TGTGCCAGCAGCCTTTTCGGACAGATCATTCACACTGAAGCTTTCTTT. Translation gives CASSLFGQIIHTEAFF.

The rearrangement links TRBV28 to TRBJ2-7; 8 nucleotides match TRBD1. The V and J ends lost 5 bases and 2 bases, in that order; junction bases with no gene match: 5. This CDR3 spans 14 amino acids. Germline lookup yields CDR1 MDHEN and CDR2 SYDVKM. The CDR3 loop reads CASSRGQDPYEQYF. The CDR3 nucleotides are TGTGCCAGCAGTAGGGGACAGGACCCCTACGAGCAGTACTTC.

The gene calls are TRBV5-4 and TRBJ2-7; the D gene is possibly TRBD1 (5 bases). Trimming left V 10 bases short and J 5 bases short, with 13 bases between. The CDR3 consists of 11 residues. Germline values: CDR1 SGHNT, CDR2 YYREEE (reference sequence). CDR3 protein: CAARVGNEQYF. The DNA of the CDR3 is TGTGCCGCCAGGGTAGGCAACGAGCAGTACTTC.

The J gene is TRBJ1-2, the V gene TRBV7-2; no reliable D call. Deletions cut 1 base from V and 7 bases from J, with 7 bases between. The CDR3 has 12 residues. Germline assignment: CDR1 SGHTA and CDR2 FQGNSA. The CDR3 coding sequence is TGTGCCAGCAGCTTAGTGCGGGGTGGCTACACCTTC. Translation gives CASSLVRGGYTF.

Worth noting for this clone: This sample includes further DNA sequences coding for the same CDR3. The chain joins TRBV6-5 to TRBJ2-2; D not resolved. Germline lookup yields CDR1 MNHEY and CDR2 SVGAGI. The germline V and J ends were trimmed by 6 bases and 0 bases, with 8 bases remaining between them. The CDR3 is made up of 14 amino acids. CDR3: CASRLQTNTGELFF. The CDR3, as DNA: TGTGCCAGCAGATTGCAGACGAACACCGGGGAGCTGTTTTTT.

This clone occurred once. V usage is TRBV5-1 and J usage is TRBJ2-1; possible D gene TRBD2, 6 bases. This CDR3 spans 16 amino acids. V was pared by 4 bases and J by 2 bases, with 16 bases between. Germline lookup yields CDR1 SGHRS and CDR2 YFSETQ. The CDR3 region has the DNA TGCGCCAGCAGCCCGGCGGAGGCGGGAACCTACAATGAGCAGTTCTTC. Translating gives CASSPAEAGTYNEQFF.

Details on this clone: The sample has other DNA sequences that encode this CDR3 too. This chain uses TRBV18 with TRBJ1-5; 8 bases are a match to TRBD1. V dropped 3 bases and J dropped 8; count of bases not matched to a gene: 3. The CDR3 consists of 13 residues. The germline V gene encodes CDR1 KGHSH and CDR2 LQKENI. CDR3 sequence: CASSPGQGEPQHF. CDR3 DNA: TGTGCCAGCTCACCCGGACAGGGCGAGCCCCAGCATTTT.

This clone was seen only once. Other DNA sequences in the sample encode the same CDR3. This sequence joins TRBV7-3 and TRBJ2-7, with 7 bases identical to TRBD1. Germline V lookup: CDR1 SGHTA, CDR2 FQGTGA. The CDR3 is made up of 14 amino acids. V trimming: 2 bases; J trimming: 0 bases; junction bases outside the gene matches: 1. The CDR3 bases are TGTGCCAGCAGCTTAGCAGGGGGCTCCTACGAGCAGTACTTC. It yields the protein CASSLAGGSYEQYF.

CDR3 DNA: TGTGCCAGCTCACCATACAAGCGGCAGGGAGCAGATACGCAGTATTTT. Its translation: CASSPYKRQGADTQYF. The chain recombines TRBV18 with TRBJ2-3; D tentatively fits TRBD1 or TRBD2 (5 bases each). CDR3 length: 16 residues. CDR1 is KGHSH and CDR2 is LQKENI in the germline V gene. V lost 2 bases, J lost 4 bases, and 16 bases lay in between.

The rearrangement joins TRBV7-3 to TRBJ1-1; the match to TRBD1 covers 9 bases. V lost 3 bases and J lost 5; bases outside the gene matches: 7. The CDR3 extends over 15 amino acids. Germline V gives CDR1 SGHTA, CDR2 FQGTGA. In nucleotides, the CDR3 is TGTGCCAGCAGCTTGGGTGGGACAGGGAGTACTGAAGCTTTCTTT. As protein: CASSLGGTGSTEAFF. The variable domain in full, completed from reference TRBV7-3 and TRBJ1-1, reads GAGVSQTPSNKVTEKGKYVELRCDPISGHTALYWYRQSLGQGPEFLIYFQGTGAADDSGLPNDRFFAVRPEGSVSTLKIQRTERGDSAVYLCASSLGGTGSTEAFFGQGTRLTVV.

The sample holds a few counts of this clone. This chain uses TRBV11-2 with TRBJ1-1; TRBD1 is a possible D gene (6 bases). Germline V CDR1 and CDR2: SGHAT, FQNNGV. The CDR3 length is 13 residues. V was pared by 5 bases and J by 3 bases, with 10 bases between. Written as DNA, the CDR3 is TGTGCCAGCAGCCCGGACAGATACACTGAAGCTTTCTTT. As protein: CASSPDRYTEAFF.

Concerning this clone: Other nucleotide sequences from this sample produce the same CDR3. The chain uses TRBV7-2 and TRBJ2-2; D is unresolved. The CDR3 totals 12 residues. Germline CDR1 and CDR2: SGHTA and FQGNSA. Trimming took off 5 bases at V and 3 bases at J, with 4 bases between the two ends. CDR3 in DNA: TGTGCCAGCAGCCGGTACACCGGGGAGCTGTTTTTT. This encodes CASSRYTGELFF.

DNA for the CDR3: TGTGCCAGCGGGAGATACCAGGGCACTGAAGCTTTCTTT. Translation: CASGRYQGTEAFF. The rearrangement joins TRBV5-8 to TRBJ1-1, with a weak D call TRBD1 (5 bases). CDR1 and CDR2 (germline): SGHTS, YDEGEE. This CDR3 comprises 13 residues. Trimming shortened V by 7 bases and J by 4 bases, and 14 bases separated the two germline ends.

The chain recombines TRBV19 with TRBJ1-5, with TRBD1 matching over 9 bases. Germline trimming cut 3 bases from V and 7 bases from J; bases unmatched to any gene: 13. CDR3 length equals 17 residues. Germline CDR1 is LNHDA and CDR2 is SQIVND (reference sequence). The CDR3 reads CASSILTWTGADQPQHF. DNA for the CDR3: TGTGCCAGTAGTATCTTAACGTGGACAGGGGCTGACCAGCCCCAGCATTTT.

The chain employs TRBV7-3 and TRBJ1-1; no reliable D call. Germline lookup yields CDR1 SGHTA and CDR2 FQGTGA. The V end was cut by 6 bases, the J end by 0 bases, with 8 bases between. The CDR3 sequence is 13 residues long. CDR3 loop: CASRFTLNTEAFF. Here the CDR3 DNA reads TGTGCCAGCAGATTTACACTGAACACTGAAGCTTTCTTT.

The chain joins TRBV7-9 to TRBJ1-4; D not certain. CDR3 length: 12 residues. CDR1 SEHNR and CDR2 FQNEAQ come from the germline V gene (reference sequence). V was cut by 3 bases and J by 3 bases, with 2 bases left in between. The CDR3 spells CASSLSNEKLFF. CDR3 DNA sequence: TGTGCCAGCAGCTTGTCTAATGAAAAACTGTTTTTT.